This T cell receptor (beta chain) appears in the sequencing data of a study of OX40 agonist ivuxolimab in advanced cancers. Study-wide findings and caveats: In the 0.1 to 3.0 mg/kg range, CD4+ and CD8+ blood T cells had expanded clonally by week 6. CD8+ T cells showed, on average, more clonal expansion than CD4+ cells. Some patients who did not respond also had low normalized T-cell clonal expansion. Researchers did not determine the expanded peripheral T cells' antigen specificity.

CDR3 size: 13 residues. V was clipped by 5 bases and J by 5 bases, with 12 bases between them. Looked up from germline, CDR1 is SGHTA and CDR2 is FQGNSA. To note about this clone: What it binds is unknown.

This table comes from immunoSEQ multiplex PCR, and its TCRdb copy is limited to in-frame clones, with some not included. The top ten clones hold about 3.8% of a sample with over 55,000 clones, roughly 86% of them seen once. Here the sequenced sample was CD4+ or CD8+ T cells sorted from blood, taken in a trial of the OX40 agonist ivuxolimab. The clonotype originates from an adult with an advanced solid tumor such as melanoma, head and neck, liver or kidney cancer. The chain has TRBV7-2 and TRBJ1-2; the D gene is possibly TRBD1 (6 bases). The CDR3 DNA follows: TGTGCCAGCAGCCAGAGGGGGGGTTATGGCTACACCTTC. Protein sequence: CASSQRGGYGYTF.